This T cell receptor beta chain was documented in a study of Graves' ophthalmopathy and Graves' hyperthyroidism (dated by TCRdb to the late 2010s). Turning to the overall study: Peripheral blood was collected at initial diagnosis, prior to any treatment. The study used TCR beta repertoire signatures to distinguish Graves' ophthalmopathy from Graves' hyperthyroidism and to predict progression to ophthalmopathy. In total, 135 blood samples were TCR-sequenced: 40 to 45 ophthalmopathy, around 75 hyperthyroidism and about 17 hyperthyroidism-to-ophthalmopathy patients. To explore V-J signatures that separate ophthalmopathy from hyperthyroidism, a discovery set of approximately 100 patients was enrolled, consisting of 43 with ophthalmopathy and around 57 with stable hyperthyroidism. An independent validation cohort comprised 18 hyperthyroidism patients and 15 to 17 patients who later progressed from hyperthyroidism to ophthalmopathy. T-cell repertoires of thyroid tissue and blood were compared in over 5 hyperthyroidism patients. Following sample collection, hyperthyroidism patients were given methimazole at a starting dose of 30 mg daily, and ophthalmopathy patients were given high-dose intravenous methylprednisolone. The approximately 100 discovery patients were randomly split 7:3 into training and test sets. What the study reported, not specific to this receptor: Most expanded thyroid clonotypes with a frequency above 0.001 also appeared in blood, which suggests that blood repertoires may reflect the immune response in the thyroid. No statistical method was used to predetermine the sample size, and group allocation was not hidden from the investigators. The 13-signature model separated ophthalmopathy from stable hyperthyroidism with 85% to 90% sensitivity and 81% to 82% specificity in cross-validation, and 80%/75% in the test set. In validation, the model predicted ophthalmopathy progression with 70.59% sensitivity and approximately 78% specificity; eleven to twelve predicted patients were CT-confirmed with GO in a median of around 6 months.

The ophthalmopathy patients had moderately to severely active disease, with a Clinical Activity Score of 3 or higher, a NOSPECS grade of 4 or higher, and a disease duration of less than 3 months. Patients with other autoimmune diseases, uncontrolled infections, pregnancy or lactation were excluded from the study. Clinical symptoms, serum thyroxine, TRAb, thyroid ultrasound and orbital computed tomography formed the basis of the diagnosis. Ficoll-Paque density gradient centrifugation was used to isolate PBMCs from around 10 ml of fresh peripheral blood. Total RNA was extracted with Trizol reagent and quality-checked on an Agilent 2100 Bioanalyzer. For repertoire sequencing, TCR beta CDR3 regions were amplified from RNA transcripts. HTBI primers and the Qiagen OneStep RT-PCR kit were used in a first-round RT-PCR, which was followed by a second-round multiplex PCR, size selection and purification. Sequencing of the libraries was carried out on an Illumina HiSeq2000 in paired-end mode with 100 bp reads. The original pipeline was this. Reads were processed with SOAPnuke, discarding reads with adapters, uncalled bases, mean Phred below 15, or no exact constant-primer or identifier match. COPE v1.2.5 was used to merge the high-quality paired reads. Each unique nucleotide sequence was treated as a clonotype, and MiTCR v1.1 was used to align the clonotypes to the IMGT TRB V, D and J references. The analysis was limited to V-J combinations with a frequency above 0.0001, which together covered roughly 99% of repertoires. For each V-J combination, a TCR clonal expansion and chaos score was defined as the ratio of F50 clonal expansion to chaos observed in the TCRdist matrix. Features were reduced by Welch's t-statistics and random forest to around 14 V-J combinations, which fed a naive Bayes classifier. The Morisita-Horn index was used to measure how similar the thyroid and blood repertoires were. The public reads were reprocessed in TCRdb via fastp at Q25 and MiXCR, keeping in-frame beta chains. Rows are unified per CDR3 protein, each entry keeping the most common DNA and genes. TCRdb assigned the V and J calls; the authors' analysis was not used. The sample contains some 200,000 distinct CDR3 sequences, 25% to 30% of them found a single time. In total, the top ten clones hold approximately 8.2% of the sample.

Remarks on this clonotype: The antigen it binds to is not known. Per-base quality was not reported, and no clone a single base away is much larger than it.

Sequencing input: peripheral blood. The clonotype comes from a man in his fifties or sixties with Graves' ophthalmopathy. Donor details come from another sample of the same person, matched by shared clones.

Here is the DNA: TGTGCCAGCAGTTCCCCACAACAGGGGTCCTACGAGCAGTACTTC. It codes for CASSSPQQGSYEQYF. This receptor chain uses TRBV6-2 or TRBV6-3 and TRBJ2-7, with TRBD1 identical over 7 junction bases. The CDR3, from cysteine to phenylalanine, totals 15 residues. Only CDR3 DNA remains: 45 bases, in frame from the first base. Unmatched junction bases come to 7, with V trimmed by 4 bases and J by 1 base. CDR1 MNHEY and CDR2 SVGEGT are derived from the germline V gene.